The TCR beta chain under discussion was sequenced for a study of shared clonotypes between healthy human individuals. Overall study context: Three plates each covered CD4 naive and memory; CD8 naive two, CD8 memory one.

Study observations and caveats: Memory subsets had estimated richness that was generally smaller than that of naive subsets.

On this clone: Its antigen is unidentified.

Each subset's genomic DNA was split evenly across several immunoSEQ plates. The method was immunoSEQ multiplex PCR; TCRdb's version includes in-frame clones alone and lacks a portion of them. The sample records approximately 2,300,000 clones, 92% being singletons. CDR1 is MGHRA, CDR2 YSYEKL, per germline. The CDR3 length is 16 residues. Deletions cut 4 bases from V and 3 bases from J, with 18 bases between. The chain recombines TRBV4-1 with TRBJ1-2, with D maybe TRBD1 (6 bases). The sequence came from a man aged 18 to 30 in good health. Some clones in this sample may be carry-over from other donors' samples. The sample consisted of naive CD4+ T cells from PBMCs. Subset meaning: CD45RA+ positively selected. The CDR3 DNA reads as TGCGCCAGCAGCCGCCCGGGTGGGGGCTTCGACTATGGCTACACCTTC. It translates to CASSRPGGGFDYGYTF.